Listed here are 12 T cell receptor beta chains from one sample, sequenced in a study of CD8 T cells in ankylosing spondylitis. Using its own MiXCR run on the 5' RACE reads, TCRdb lists one record per CDR3 protein. The sample has approximately 500,000 distinct CDR3 sequences, over 9.5% seen once. Study outcomes and limitations: A TCR beta motif made of fewer than ten highly homologous variants seemed typical of ankylosing spondylitis blood.

Antigens for these TCRs are unknown. Source material: blood, either unsorted or a sorted T cell fraction (not recorded which). These receptors all stem from a male donor with ankylosing spondylitis.

The chain recombines TRBV10-3 with TRBJ2-1, with D tentatively TRBD1 (5 bases). V was trimmed by 4 bases and J by 7 bases, leaving 17 bases between them. The CDR3 is 15 amino acids. The germline V gene encodes CDR1 ENHRY and CDR2 SYGVKD. For the CDR3, the DNA is TGTGCCATCAGTGGGGGCTTTAGTGGGGCGAATGAGCAGTTCTTC. Translation gives CAISGGFSGANEQFF.

This sequence joins TRBV4-2 and TRBJ1-2; a possible D gene is TRBD1 (6 bases). Germline CDR1 reads LGHNA; CDR2 reads YNFKEQ. V lost 7 bases, J lost 8 bases, and 26 bases lay in between. The CDR3 loop spans 16 amino acids. CDR3 coding DNA: TGTGCCAGCAAAAGCACGGGGGGCGCGGGTCTTGACGGCTACACCTTC. It specifies CASKSTGGAGLDGYTF.

The genes are TRBV6-5 and TRBJ2-5, with 7 bases lining up with TRBD2. V trimming: 6 bases; J trimming: 5 bases; junction bases outside the gene matches: 12. In germline, CDR1 is MNHEY, CDR2 SVGAGI. CDR3 size: 15 residues. CDR3 loop: CASSYRSGGLETQYF. CDR3 sequence (DNA): TGTGCCAGCAGCTACAGGTCCGGGGGGTTGGAGACCCAGTACTTC.

This clonotype was observed many times. This chain connects TRBV29-1 to TRBJ1-5, with no clear D. Trimming removed 6 bases at V and 6 bases at J, with 15 bases between. The CDR3 runs to 13 residues. CDR1 and CDR2 (germline): SQVTM, ANQGSEA. CDR3 residues: CSVAESGFQPQHF. CDR3 coding DNA: TGCAGCGTGGCCGAATCGGGGTTTCAGCCCCAGCATTTT.

This clonotype was counted only a few times. This rearrangement joins TRBV29-1 to TRBJ2-1; TRBD2 is a possible D gene (6 bases). Germline CDR1 SQVTM, CDR2 ANQGSEA. The CDR3 totals 16 residues. Trimming pared 5 bases from V and 2 bases from J, leaving 19 bases between. Written as DNA, the CDR3 is TGCAGCGTTCCCCCCCGGGCCCGCGGGACCTACAATGAGCAGTTCTTC. Its translation: CSVPPRARGTYNEQFF.

V gene TRBV18 combines with J gene TRBJ2-2; tentative D call: TRBD2 (5 bases). Germline CDR1 reads KGHSH; CDR2 reads LQKENI. Trimming took off 6 bases at V and 5 bases at J, with 10 bases between the two ends. The CDR3 consists of 13 residues. CDR3 sequence (DNA): TGTGCCAGCTCGTTCCCGGGGACCGGGGAGCTGTTTTTT. It specifies CASSFPGTGELFF.

The chain recombines TRBV7-8 with TRBJ2-7; 11 positions agree with TRBD1. V was pared by 5 bases and J by 4 bases, with 13 bases of the junction left unmatched. Germline CDR1 reads SGHVS; CDR2 reads FQNEAQ. This CDR3 contains 17 residues. The CDR3 DNA is TGTGCCAGCAGCCCGGGACAGGGGGTCCTCCCTACGTACGAGCAGTACGTC. This sequence encodes CASSPGQGVLPTYEQYV.

The chain has TRBV4-1 and TRBJ2-6; 9 nucleotides line up with TRBD2. CDR1 is MGHRA and CDR2 is YSYEKL in the germline V gene. The CDR3 is 20 amino acids. V shed 0 bases and J 2 bases; nucleotides not matched to a gene: 11. As DNA, the CDR3 is TGCGCCAGCAGCCAAGAGGTATTGGCGGGAGGGATCGCTGGGGCCAACGTCCTGACTTTC. Translated, it gives CASSQEVLAGGIAGANVLTF.

This clonotype was picked up a small number of times. This chain joins TRBV5-1 and TRBJ2-5, with 9 bases identical to TRBD1. V dropped 5 bases and J dropped 2; count of bases not matched to a gene: 4. The CDR3 length is 14 residues. CDR1 is SGHRS and CDR2 is YFSETQ in the germline V gene. CDR3 sequence (DNA): TGCGCCAGCAGGGGGACAGGGCCTCAAGAGACCCAGTACTTC. Protein product: CASRGTGPQETQYF.

The rearrangement joins TRBV20-1 to TRBJ2-2; TRBD2 matches at 12 bases. This CDR3 has 15 amino acids. The J segment lost 9 bases and the V segment lost 5 bases, leaving 10 bases of the junction unmatched. From germline, CDR1 is DFQATT and CDR2 SNEGSKA (reference sequence). CDR3 loop: CSAPGRTSGIRELFF. The CDR3 nucleotides are TGCAGTGCTCCGGGGAGGACTAGCGGGATTAGGGAGCTGTTTTTT.

The rearrangement uses TRBV5-1 and TRBJ2-5; TRBD2 is a possible D gene (5 bases). This CDR3 contains 16 residues. Trimming removed 4 bases from V and 5 bases from J, with 21 bases in between. Germline loops: CDR1 SGHRS, CDR2 YFSETQ. CDR3 coding DNA: TGCGCCAGCAGCCCCCAGAGCGGCGTCCTGGGGGAGACCCAGTACTTC. Protein sequence: CASSPQSGVLGETQYF.

Many counts were recorded for this clonotype. The V gene is TRBV12-3 or TRBV12-4, the J gene TRBJ1-6; 9 bases match TRBD1. This CDR3 comprises 12 residues. With V trimmed by 7 bases and J by 10 bases, 2 bases remained unmatched. The CDR3 DNA reads TGTGCCAGCACAGGACAGGGGTCACCCCTCCACTTT. This encodes CASTGQGSPLHF.